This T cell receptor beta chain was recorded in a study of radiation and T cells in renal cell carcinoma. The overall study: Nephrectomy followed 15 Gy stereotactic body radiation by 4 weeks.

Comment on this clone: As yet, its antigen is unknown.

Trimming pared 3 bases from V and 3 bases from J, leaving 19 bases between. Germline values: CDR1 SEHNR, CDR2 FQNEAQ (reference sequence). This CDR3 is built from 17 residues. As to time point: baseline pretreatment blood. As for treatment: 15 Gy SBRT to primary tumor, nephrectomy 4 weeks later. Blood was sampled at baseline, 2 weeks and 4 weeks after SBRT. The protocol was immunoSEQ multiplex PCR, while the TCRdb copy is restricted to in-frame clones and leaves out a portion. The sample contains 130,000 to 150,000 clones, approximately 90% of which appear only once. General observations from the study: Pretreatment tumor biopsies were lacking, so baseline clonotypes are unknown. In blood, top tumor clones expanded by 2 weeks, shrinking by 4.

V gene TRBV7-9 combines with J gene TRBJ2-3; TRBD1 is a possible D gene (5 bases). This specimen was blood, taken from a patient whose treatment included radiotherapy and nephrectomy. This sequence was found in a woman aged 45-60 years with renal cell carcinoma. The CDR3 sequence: CASSFRVERTRTDTQYF. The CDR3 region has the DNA TGTGCCAGCAGCTTTAGGGTGGAGAGGACAAGGACAGATACGCAGTATTTT.